This TCR beta chain is drawn from a study of blood T cell repertoires in COVID-19. Enrolled during active infection, Seattle patients were then followed longitudinally. This clone was counted only a few times. Clones were sequenced by immunoSEQ multiplex PCR, and TCRdb holds only the in-frame ones, with some missing. The sample comprises 130,000 to 150,000 clones, 75% to 90% of which are singletons, and around 8% rests with the top ten. V lost 0 bases, J lost 2 bases, and 16 bases lay in between. The CDR3 covers 17 residues. Looked up from germline, CDR1 is SGHAT and CDR2 is FQDESV (reference sequence).

The genes are TRBV11-1 and TRBJ2-5; D is possibly TRBD2 (6 bases). The clonotype was recovered from a woman between 55 and 75 years old with COVID-19, enrolled during active disease. Sequences were obtained from peripheral blood. This chain's CDR3 is CASSLALLAGRQETQYF. CDR3 bases: TGTGCCAGCAGCTTAGCGCTATTGGCGGGGCGACAAGAGACCCAGTACTTC.